The next 7 T cell receptor beta chains were all read from a single sample in a study of radiation and T cells in renal cell carcinoma (dated by TCRdb to the early 2020s). Read against the paper, the sample's time point label means: baseline pretreatment blood. The sample's treatment or condition label is to be understood as: 15 Gy SBRT to primary tumor, nephrectomy 4 weeks later. The library was prepared using the immunoSEQ multiplex PCR assay. The table comes from immuneACCESS by way of TCRdb, which keeps in-frame sequences with V and J called. Part of the clones is missing from these tables; in studies checked, under half for an unresolved V gene and the rest for unknown reasons. This sample lists 70,000 to 95,000 clones; 82% were detected once. The ten top clones hold roughly 7% of the sample. Sequencing used blood, obtained from a patient whose treatment included radiotherapy and nephrectomy. The source of these receptors is a man aged 55 to 70 with renal cell carcinoma.

This sequence joins TRBV28 and TRBJ2-2; 8 nucleotides match TRBD1. The CDR3 extends over 14 amino acids. The V segment lost 6 bases and the J segment 5 bases; nucleotides outside the gene matches: 5. The germline V gene encodes CDR1 MDHEN and CDR2 SYDVKM. CDR3 sequence reads: CASRRQGPTGELFF. The CDR3 DNA follows: TGTGCCAGCAGGCGACAGGGGCCTACCGGGGAGCTGTTTTTT.

The V call is TRBV7-3, the J call TRBJ2-1; D might be TRBD2 (6 bases). CDR3 size: 13 residues. Trimming shortened V by 5 bases and J by 6 bases, and 11 bases separated the two germline ends. Per germline, CDR1 SGHTA and CDR2 FQGTGA. The CDR3 protein is CASSLGGVNEQFF. DNA for the CDR3: TGTGCCAGCAGCCTCGGAGGGGTCAATGAGCAGTTCTTC.

The chain links TRBV19 to TRBJ2-3, with D perhaps TRBD2 (6 bases). V gave up 3 bases and J gave up 0 bases, with 13 bases separating them. The germline CDR1 and CDR2 sequences are LNHDA and SQIVND (reference sequence). The CDR3 contains 16 residues. Here the CDR3 DNA reads TGTGCCAGTAGTATGGGAGGAGGTCCTAGCACAGATACGCAGTATTTT. Translated: CASSMGGGPSTDTQYF.

V and J are TRBV27 and TRBJ2-7; 10 positions match TRBD2. CDR3 length: 15 amino acids. Germline V gene data show CDR1 as MNHEY and CDR2 as SMNVEV (reference sequence). V shed 3 bases and J 2 bases; nucleotides not matched to a gene: 4. The CDR3: CASSFGTSATYEQYF. CDR3 bases: TGTGCCAGCAGTTTCGGGACTAGCGCAACCTACGAGCAGTACTTC.

This clone is a singleton in its sample. The chain carries TRBV7-9 and TRBJ2-1, with D hard to call. Germline V gene lookup returns CDR1 SEHNR and CDR2 FQNEAQ (reference sequence). The CDR3 is 12 amino acids. Trimming pared 3 bases from V and 4 bases from J, leaving 4 bases between. CDR3 DNA: TGTGCCAGCAGCTTCGAGTACAATGAGCAGTTCTTC. Translating gives CASSFEYNEQFF.

This rearrangement joins TRBV28 to TRBJ1-1; D is possibly TRBD1 (6 bases). The V and J ends lost 3 bases and 4 bases respectively, with 12 bases between them. The CDR3 extends over 14 amino acids. The germline V gene has CDR1 MDHEN and CDR2 SYDVKM. The CDR3 bases are TGTGCCAGCAGTTTCCTAAGACAGGTCACTGAAGCTTTCTTT. It yields the protein CASSFLRQVTEAFF. The full variable domain, completed using reference TRBV28 and TRBJ1-1, is DVKVTQSSRYLVKRTGEKVFLECVQDMDHENMFWYRQDPGLGLRLIYFSYDVKMKEKGDIPEGYSVSREKKERFSLILESASTNQTSMYLCASSFLRQVTEAFFGQGTRLTVV.

The CDR3: CASSYTGSGTYEQYF. CDR3 in DNA: TGTGCCAGCAGTTACACAGGGTCAGGGACCTACGAGCAGTACTTC. The chain couples TRBV6-5 to TRBJ2-7; D perhaps matches TRBD1 (6 bases). CDR1 and CDR2 (germline): MNHEY, SVGAGI. Trimming pared 2 bases from V and 2 bases from J, leaving 13 bases between. The CDR3 sequence is 15 residues long.